This T cell receptor beta chain was profiled in a study of blood T cell dynamics during melanoma immunotherapy. Looking at the study overall: First-line therapy was either pembrolizumab or nivolumab with ipilimumab for metastatic melanoma.

The time point: week 3, after first cycle of checkpoint inhibitor. At 12 weeks after first infusion, RECIST 1.1 defined response for most patients. In regard to this clone: Its antigen is still unknown.

A fixed DNA input of around 0.35 ug was used per bulk PBMC sample. TCRdb keeps only in-frame clones here, not all; method: immunoSEQ multiplex PCR. The data show about 10,000 clones, less than 90% seen once. Notes on the study in general: PBMC repertoires of eventual disease-control patients split at W3 into clonality or diversity gains.

The sequencing used blood, collected from a patient treated with checkpoint blockade. This TCR was recovered from a human donor with melanoma.

The CDR3 reads CASSPQLRGHEQYF. DNA for the CDR3: TGTGCCAGCAGTCCACAACTCCGGGGACACGAGCAGTACTTC. The rearrangement uses TRBV6-5 and TRBJ2-7; tentatively, D is TRBD1 or TRBD2 (5 bases each). This CDR3 is built from 14 residues. V was pared by 5 bases and J by 5 bases, with 16 bases between. Germline-derived CDR1 and CDR2 are MNHEY and SVGAGI.